This T cell receptor beta chain was profiled in a study of T cells expressing NK-cell markers. Study details: Sequencing covered eight donors, seven HCMV-seropositive and one seronegative. Study-wide results and limits: These clonotypes also led the CD3+CD56-NKG2C+ fraction in a handful of donors. Whether expanded NKG2C+ T cell clones recognized HCMV stayed uncertain.

Germline loops: CDR1 SNHLY, CDR2 FYNNEI. The CDR3 is 14 amino acids. For this clonotype: Its antigen is not identified.

A 5'RACE template switching approach incorporating UMIs was used to make TCR beta cDNA. TCRdb reworked the 5' RACE reads into one entry per CDR3 protein, no DNA. The listing records a few hundred thousand distinct CDR3 sequences. The material sequenced was blood T cells: a sorted CD56 or NKG2C T cell subset, CD4+ or CD8+ T cells, or bulk PBMC T cells (not recorded which). The chain is built from TRBV2 and TRBJ2-7; lacking DNA, the TRBD1 call made by TCRdb goes unchecked. The sequence was obtained from a man aged 18 to 69 in good health. This CDR3 is CASSIDRGSYEQYF.